The rows below give T cell receptor beta chains drawn from one sample of a study of T cell responses to AZD1222 COVID-19 vaccine. Libraries were prepared by immunoSEQ multiplex PCR; TCRdb keeps only in-frame clonotypes and omits some of them. The repertoire holds roughly 100,000 clones, about 91% seen once, with about 19% in the top ten. Sequences were derived from peripheral blood, sampled on day 0 of AZD1222 vaccination. These receptor sequences come from an adult in good health. Both conserved end residues are part of each CDR3. The D gene is left open where the match is weak. Clone size appears in some rows only: once, few, many, or a class for an expanded clone.

TRBD1	TRBV18	NA	TRBJ1-1	TGTGCCAGCTCACCGGAGACAGGGGGCGGCGGCACTGAAGCTTTCTTT	CASSPETGGGGTEAFF
NA	TRBV10-3	few	TRBJ2-3	TGTGCCATCAGTGAGTCGGACACAGATACGCAGTATTTT	CAISESDTDTQYF
NA	TRBV12-3/TRBV12-4	NA	TRBJ1-3	TGTGCCAGCAGCCCGTCGGGCTATCAGACAGCCAGTTTT	CASSPSGYQTASF
TRBD1	TRBV3-1/TRBV3-2	NA	TRBJ1-1	TGTGCCAGCACCCTGACAGGGGCAGAAGCTTTCTTT	CASTLTGAEAFF
NA	TRBV7-9	few	TRBJ1-2	TGTGCCAGCAGCCCGGGGGGCTATTCCTACTATGGCTACACCTTC	CASSPGGYSYYGYTF
NA	TRBV27	NA	TRBJ1-5	TGTGCCAGCAGTTTAGGGCCCCAGGAGCCCCAGCATTTT	CASSLGPQEPQHF
NA	TRBV7-2	NA	TRBJ1-1	TGTGCCAGCAGCTTACACAGAACGAACACTGAAGCTTTCTTT	CASSLHRTNTEAFF
NA	TRBV4-1	NA	TRBJ2-5	TGCGCCAGCAGCCAAGTCTACAGGGCAGAGACCCAGTACTTC	CASSQVYRAETQYF
TRBD1	TRBV9	NA	TRBJ2-1	TGTGCCAGCAGCAGAGATGAGGGGGCGAACAATGAGCAGTTCTTC	CASSRDEGANNEQFF
NA	TRBV12-3/TRBV12-4	NA	TRBJ1-2	TGTGCCTCCACGTGGGGGCAGGGGCTCGGCTACACCTTC	CASTWGQGLGYTF
NA	TRBV18	once	TRBJ1-2	TGTGCCAGCTCACCTGGGACGGCCGAGGATGGCTACACCTTC	CASSPGTAEDGYTF
TRBD1	TRBV5-5	once	TRBJ2-3	TGTGCCAGCAGCTTGTGGGGATGGGTCCGGGACAGGGGGCTGGGTACGCAGTATTTT	CASSLWGWVRDRGLGTQYF
NA	TRBV27	NA	TRBJ2-5	TGTGCCAGCAGTTTATATGGGCCAGGGGTAGAGACCCAGTACTTC	CASSLYGPGVETQYF
NA	TRBV5-6	NA	TRBJ1-1	TGTGCCAGCAGCTGGACAGCGAACACTGAAGCTTTCTTT	CASSWTANTEAFF
NA	TRBV19	NA	TRBJ2-1	TGTGCCAGTAGAATCCGCCAGGGGATCGATGAGCAGTTCTTC	CASRIRQGIDEQFF
TRBD2	TRBV7-8	NA	TRBJ2-3	TGTGCCAGCAGCTTAGTTCCCGCTAGCGGGGTCTTCACAGATACGCAGTATTTT	CASSLVPASGVFTDTQYF
NA	TRBV6-1	NA	TRBJ2-5	TGTGCCAGCAGTGAAGCACTGGGGGGCGAAAAGACCCAGTACTTC	CASSEALGGEKTQYF
NA	TRBV6-5	NA	TRBJ2-7	TGTGCCAGCAGTAGGGGCAGGTCACTTGATTACGAGCAGTACTTC	CASSRGRSLDYEQYF
NA	TRBV30	once	TRBJ1-2	TGTGCCTGGAGGGCAGTCAACTATGGCTACACCTTC	CAWRAVNYGYTF
NA	TRBV7-3	NA	TRBJ1-4	TGTGCCAGCAGCTACCCCGGGGCTGAAAAACTGTTTTTT	CASSYPGAEKLFF
NA	TRBV5-5	NA	TRBJ1-5	TGTGCCAGCATCCTCAGGTGGCTGGGCAATCAGCCCCAGCATTTT	CASILRWLGNQPQHF
TRBD2	TRBV2	NA	TRBJ2-5	TGTGCCAGCAGCGTTAGCGGGGGGGCCTTTGAGACCCAGTACTTC	CASSVSGGAFETQYF
NA	TRBV12-5	NA	TRBJ2-5	TGTGCTAGTGGCCCAGGACTAGTGGGGGGCCTCGGGTTAAAGACCCAGTACTTC	CASGPGLVGGLGLKTQYF
TRBD2	TRBV3-1/TRBV3-2	once	TRBJ2-5	TGTGCCAGCAGGCCTAGCGGGGTCGAGACCCAGTACTTC	CASRPSGVETQYF
NA	TRBV12-3/TRBV12-4	NA	TRBJ2-1	TGTGCCAGCAGTTTAAGTTGGGAGCAGTTCTTC	CASSLSWEQFF
TRBD1	TRBV9	NA	TRBJ1-2	TGTGCCAGCAGCGAGAGGGGACAGGGGGCACGAGGCTACACCTTC	CASSERGQGARGYTF
NA	TRBV15	NA	TRBJ1-1	TGTGCCACCAGCAGAGACCCGTCGGGGGAGGGTACTGAAGCTTTCTTT	CATSRDPSGEGTEAFF
TRBD1	TRBV7-6	once	TRBJ2-7	TGTGCCAGCAGCTTATATGACAGGGGCCTTGGCGAGCAGTACTTC	CASSLYDRGLGEQYF
NA	TRBV18	NA	TRBJ1-1	TGTGCCAGCTCACGTCAGCGGGAAACCACTACTGAAGCTTTCTTT	CASSRQRETTTEAFF
TRBD1	TRBV5-6	NA	TRBJ2-3	TGTGCCAGCAGCTTTGCCATGGGACAGACCTACACAGATACGCAGTATTTT	CASSFAMGQTYTDTQYF
NA	TRBV13	NA	TRBJ2-7	TGTGCCAGCAGCTCTGGGACGGACACACTCTACGAGCAGTACTTC	CASSSGTDTLYEQYF
TRBD1	TRBV12-5	NA	TRBJ1-1	TGTGCTAGTGGAGAGACAGGGTTCACTGAAGCTTTCTTT	CASGETGFTEAFF
NA	TRBV4-1	NA	TRBJ1-3	TGCGCCAGCAGCCAACGTGATTTCGTCCCTGGAAACACCATATATTTT	CASSQRDFVPGNTIYF
NA	TRBV7-9	NA	TRBJ2-1	TGTGCCAGCAGCTTAGTCGTTGGGGGGCCCAATGAGCAGTTCTTC	CASSLVVGGPNEQFF
NA	TRBV9	NA	TRBJ1-6	TGTGCCAGCGGTGGGGAGAGCTCCTATAATTCACCCCTCCACTTT	CASGGESSYNSPLHF
TRBD1	TRBV5-4	NA	TRBJ1-2	TGTGCCAGCAGCCTGACAGGGGGAGGCTATGGCTACACCTTC	CASSLTGGGYGYTF
NA	TRBV7-9	NA	TRBJ2-3	TGTGCCAGCAGCGTAGGACAGATCGCTATGGGCACAGATACGCAGTATTTT	CASSVGQIAMGTDTQYF
NA	TRBV27	NA	TRBJ2-5	TGTGCCACCCCCCCACACGACAGTCAAGAGACCCAGTACTTC	CATPPHDSQETQYF
NA	TRBV18	once	TRBJ2-7	TGTGCCAGCTCACTGAACGGTGTGGAGCAGTACTTC	CASSLNGVEQYF
NA	TRBV20-1	NA	TRBJ2-4	TGCAGTGCTAGACACCCAAACATTCAGTACTTC	CSARHPNIQYF
NA	TRBV29-1	NA	TRBJ2-4	TGCAGCGTTGAAATCCTTAAAAACATTCAGTACTTC	CSVEILKNIQYF
TRBD1	TRBV10-3	NA	TRBJ1-5	TGTGCCATCAGTGAGTCTATGACAGGGCTCAATCAGCCCCAGCATTTT	CAISESMTGLNQPQHF
NA	TRBV24-1	once	TRBJ2-7	TGTGCCACCAAAGTCTTCTCCTACGAGCAGTACTTC	CATKVFSYEQYF
NA	TRBV6-5	once	TRBJ1-2	TGTGCCAGCAGTTACGGCGGGGGGAGAGGCTATGGCTACACCTTC	CASSYGGGRGYGYTF
NA	TRBV12-3/TRBV12-4	NA	TRBJ1-5	TGTGCCAGCAGCCTGGAGGTACAGCCCCAGCATTTT	CASSLEVQPQHF
NA	TRBV3-1/TRBV3-2	NA	TRBJ1-1	TGTGCCAGCAGCTTCTTCAGGGAGAGCCCTGAAGCTTTCTTT	CASSFFRESPEAFF
NA	TRBV6-5	few	TRBJ2-7	TGTGCCAGCAGTTACGAGGGGGGGGGCCCCTACGAGCAGTACTTC	CASSYEGGGPYEQYF
TRBD1	TRBV5-1	once	TRBJ1-4	TGCGCCAGCAGCCCAGGGGGCTCTAATGAAAAACTGTTTTTT	CASSPGGSNEKLFF